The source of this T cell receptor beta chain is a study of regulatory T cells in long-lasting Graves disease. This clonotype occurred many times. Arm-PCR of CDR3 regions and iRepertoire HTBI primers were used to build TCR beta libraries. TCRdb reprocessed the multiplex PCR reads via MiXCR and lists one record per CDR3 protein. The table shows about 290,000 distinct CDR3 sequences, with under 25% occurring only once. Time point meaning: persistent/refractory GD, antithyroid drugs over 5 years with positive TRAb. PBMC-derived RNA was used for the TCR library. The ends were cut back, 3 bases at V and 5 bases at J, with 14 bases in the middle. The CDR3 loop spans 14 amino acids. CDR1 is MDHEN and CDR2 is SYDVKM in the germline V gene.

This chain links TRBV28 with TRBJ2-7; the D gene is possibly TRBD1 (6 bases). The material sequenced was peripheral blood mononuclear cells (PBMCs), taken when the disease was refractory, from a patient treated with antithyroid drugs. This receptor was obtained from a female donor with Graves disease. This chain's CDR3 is CASSFRGLTNEQYF. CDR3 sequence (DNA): TGTGCCAGCAGTTTCAGGGGCCTTACTAACGAGCAGTACTTC.